This entry concerns a single T cell receptor (beta chain). No antigen is known for it. The data are from a study of chemoradiotherapy in HPV16-positive cancers. Clones were read by immunoSEQ multiplex PCR, and TCRdb kept only the in-frame ones, dropping some. The sample holds roughly 25,000 clones, roughly 94% seen once. Regarding the study as a whole: Better recurrence-free survival went with HPV-responsive T-cell expansion in HPV16-positive patients.

The V gene end was trimmed by 4 bases and the J gene end by 4 bases; junction bases not matched to a gene: 3. The CDR3 totals 13 residues. Germline V gene data show CDR1 as SGHVS and CDR2 as FQNEAQ. This sample was obtained from a patient who underwent chemoradiotherapy. This chain connects TRBV7-8 to TRBJ1-1, with 7 nucleotides matching TRBD1. The clonotype was recovered from a human donor with HPV-associated anogenital cancer. CDR3 amino acids: CASSSYRGTEAFF. The CDR3 DNA reads as TGTGCCAGCAGCTCCTACAGGGGCACTGAAGCTTTCTTT.